Below, 21 T cell receptor beta chains from the same sample are listed, as sequenced in a study of blood T cell repertoires in COVID-19 (TCRdb year 2020). Library preparation used the immunoSEQ multiplex PCR assay. TCRdb mirrors the immuneACCESS table, restricted to in-frame sequences. Some clones are absent from its copies; in checked studies, under half trace to an unresolved V gene, and the reason for the others is unknown. The sample records 370,000 or so clones, roughly 80% of which are singletons. The ten largest clones capture approximately 1% of the sample. The sample taken for sequencing was peripheral blood. The source is a human donor with acute or convalescent COVID-19. The donor label of this sample is uncertain.

This sequence joins TRBV30 and TRBJ1-2; 8 bases are shared with TRBD1. The trim removed 7 bases at V and 7 bases at J, leaving 8 bases unmatched. This CDR3 is 12 amino acids long. CDR1 and CDR2 from the germline V gene are GTSNPN and SVGIG (reference sequence). The CDR3 is CASHRGAGGYTF. In nucleotides, the CDR3 is TGTGCCTCCCACAGGGGGGCAGGTGGCTACACCTTC.

This clone was observed a handful of times. The chain has TRBV7-9 and TRBJ2-1; 9 nucleotides line up with TRBD2. In germline, CDR1 is SEHNR, CDR2 FQNEAQ (reference sequence). The length of the CDR3 is 13 residues. Trimming took 1 base from V and 14 from J; bases not matched to a gene: 6. The CDR3 loop is CASSLETGTSKFF. CDR3 DNA sequence: TGTGCCAGCAGCTTAGAAACCGGGACTAGCAAGTTCTTC.

The chain carries TRBV3-1 (or the pseudogene TRBV3-2) and TRBJ2-7, with 8 positions matching TRBD1. The ends lost 3 bases at V and 7 bases at J; junction bases unmatched: 5. The CDR3 is made up of 13 amino acids. Germline V gives CDR1 LGHDT, CDR2 YNNKEL (reference sequence). The CDR3 DNA reads TGTGCCAGCAGCCAGTGGACAGGGTTTGAGCAGTACTTC. It specifies CASSQWTGFEQYF.

V gene TRBV5-6 combines with J gene TRBJ1-1; TRBD1 matches at 7 bases. Per germline, CDR1 SGHDT and CDR2 YYEEEE. This CDR3 is built from 19 residues. The V and J ends lost 3 bases and 4 bases, in that order; junction bases with no gene match: 21. CDR3 coding DNA: TGTGCCAGCAGCTCAAAATTATCAGGGGGAGCGTACCGTCCCACTGAAGCTTTCTTT. Amino acid sequence: CASSSKLSGGAYRPTEAFF.

The J gene is TRBJ1-2, the V gene TRBV6-5; maybe TRBD1 (5 bases). The germline CDR1 and CDR2 sequences are MNHEY and SVGAGI. This CDR3 spans 14 amino acids. The V gene lost 5 bases and the J gene lost 4 bases, with 14 bases spanning the gap. CDR3 sequence (DNA): TGTGCCAGCAGTCGGGACTCCAAATCCTATGGCTACACCTTC. Translating gives CASSRDSKSYGYTF.

The chain joins TRBV19 to TRBJ2-1; 9 bases match TRBD2. The J segment lost 7 bases and the V segment lost 4 bases, leaving 5 bases of the junction unmatched. Germline CDR1 reads LNHDA; CDR2 reads SQIVND (reference sequence). CDR3 length: 14 amino acids. The CDR3 DNA is TGTGCCAGTAGTAAACCGGGACTAGCTAATGAGCAGTTCTTC. Translated, it gives CASSKPGLANEQFF.

This sequence joins TRBV6-5 and TRBJ1-6; TRBD1 agrees at 9 bases. Germline V CDR1 and CDR2: MNHEY, SVGAGI. The V segment lost 5 bases and the J segment 6 bases; nucleotides outside the gene matches: 5. The CDR3 totals 15 residues. The CDR3 protein is CASSRTGVFNSPLHF. CDR3 nucleotides: TGTGCCAGCAGTCGGACAGGGGTTTTTAATTCACCCCTCCACTTT.

V gene TRBV5-6 combines with J gene TRBJ1-2, with 8 bases fitting TRBD1. Germline V gene data show CDR1 as SGHDT and CDR2 as YYEEEE. CDR3 length: 15 amino acids. Trimming at V came to 5 bases and at J to 4 bases, leaving 10 bases not matched to a gene. CDR3 region: CASREDRAIPYGYTF. The CDR3 nucleotides are TGTGCCAGCAGAGAGGACAGGGCAATACCCTATGGCTACACCTTC. Together with reference TRBV5-6 and TRBJ1-2, the CDR3 gives the full variable domain: DAGVTQSPTHLIKTRGQQVTLRCSPKSGHDTVSWYQQALGQGPQFIFQYYEEEERQRGNFPDRFSGHQFPNYSSELNVNALLLGDSALYLCASREDRAIPYGYTFGSGTRLTVV.

The J gene is TRBJ2-3, the V gene TRBV2; TRBD2 matches at 7 bases. The CDR3 contains 14 residues. V shed 0 bases and J 8 bases; nucleotides not matched to a gene: 5. Germline CDR1 SNHLY, CDR2 FYNNEI. The CDR3 reads CASSEAWTSPTQYF. DNA for the CDR3: TGTGCCAGCAGTGAAGCCTGGACTAGTCCTACGCAGTATTTT.

The rearrangement joins TRBV18 to TRBJ2-5; 16 nucleotides match TRBD2. The CDR3 sequence is 17 residues long. Germline V gene data show CDR1 as KGHSH and CDR2 as LQKENI. After removal of 6 bases from V and 5 bases from J, the junction contained 9 bases not matched to a gene. CDR3 DNA: TGTGCCAGCTCGTCGGGACTAGCGGGGGGGCGTGGTGAGACCCAGTACTTC. Protein product: CASSSGLAGGRGETQYF.

This chain connects TRBV3-1 (or the pseudogene TRBV3-2) to TRBJ1-2, with D perhaps TRBD1 (5 bases). Germline assignment: CDR1 LGHDT and CDR2 YNNKEL (reference sequence). The V end was cut by 5 bases, the J end by 4 bases, with 14 bases between. The CDR3 has 14 amino acids. CDR3 in DNA: TGTGCCAGCAGCGAACGACAGTGGCGCTATGGCTACACCTTC. This translates into CASSERQWRYGYTF.

This chain uses TRBV10-2 with TRBJ2-7; 9 bases agree with TRBD1. J gave up 3 bases and V 3 bases, and 9 bases lay outside the gene matches. The CDR3 loop spans 16 amino acids. Germline values: CDR1 WSHSY, CDR2 SAAADI. CDR3 protein: CASSEAQGAQIYEQYF. The CDR3 coding sequence is TGCGCCAGCAGTGAAGCACAGGGGGCGCAGATCTACGAGCAGTACTTC.

The chain joins TRBV6-5 to TRBJ1-5; D is possibly TRBD1 (6 bases). Germline lookup yields CDR1 MNHEY and CDR2 SVGAGI. The CDR3 loop spans 15 amino acids. The germline V and J ends were trimmed by 6 bases and 2 bases, with 14 bases remaining between them. CDR3 coding DNA: TGTGCCAGCAGCCTTAACAGGGTTGGCAATCAGCCCCAGCATTTT. Translation: CASSLNRVGNQPQHF.

Here the CDR3 reads CASSDRASYNSPLHF. In DNA form, the CDR3 reads TGTGCCAGTAGTGACAGGGCCTCCTATAATTCACCCCTCCACTTT. The rearrangement joins TRBV19 to TRBJ1-6, with 7 bases lining up with TRBD1. Germline assignment: CDR1 LNHDA and CDR2 SQIVND (reference sequence). The V segment lost 5 bases and the J segment 0 bases; nucleotides outside the gene matches: 1. The CDR3 has 15 amino acids.

This chain links TRBV6-5 with TRBJ2-7; 8 positions match TRBD1. This CDR3 contains 13 residues. The germline gives CDR1 MNHEY, CDR2 SVGAGI. V shed 6 bases and J 3 bases; nucleotides not matched to a gene: 4. The CDR3 DNA sequence: TGTGCCAGCAGAAGGGACAGGAACTACGAGCAGTACTTC. This encodes CASRRDRNYEQYF.

The chain links TRBV10-3 to TRBJ2-3, with TRBD1 identical over 8 bases. Germline CDR1 is ENHRY and CDR2 is SYGVKD. This CDR3 contains 14 residues. V shed 10 bases and J 3 bases; nucleotides not matched to a gene: 9. DNA for the CDR3: TGTGCCACCGGAAACAGGGGGGCGACAGATACGCAGTATTTT. The encoded protein is CATGNRGATDTQYF.

This clone was detected once. The gene calls are TRBV7-2 and TRBJ2-7; D perhaps matches TRBD2 (5 bases). The CDR3 totals 15 residues. Germline CDR1 is SGHTA and CDR2 is FQGNSA. V lost 1 base and J 3 bases, leaving 13 bases between the germline ends. CDR3 DNA sequence: TGTGCCAGCAGCTTAGAATTCTCGGGGAGCTACGAGCAGTACTTC. Residues: CASSLEFSGSYEQYF.

This rearrangement joins TRBV7-9 to TRBJ1-2, with D uncertain. CDR1 is SEHNR, CDR2 FQNEAQ, per germline (reference sequence). This CDR3 region has 14 residues. V lost 1 base, J lost 8 bases, and 14 bases lay in between. The DNA for the CDR3 is TGTGCCAGCAGCTTAGGTTCGAGAGGTCAGGGCTACACCTTC. It codes for CASSLGSRGQGYTF.

The table lists this clone with a count of one. The DNA of the CDR3 is TGTGCCAGCAGCCCACCTTTTCGGGGATACACCGGGGAGCTGTTTTTT. Translated: CASSPPFRGYTGELFF. The chain has TRBV7-2 and TRBJ2-2; D perhaps matches TRBD2 (5 bases). The CDR3 runs 16 residues. V dropped 5 bases and J dropped 3 bases, with 16 bases sitting between them. Looked up from germline, CDR1 is SGHTA and CDR2 is FQGNSA.

The V and J genes are TRBV27 and TRBJ1-2; D call uncertain. V lost 10 bases to trimming and J lost 7 bases, with 22 bases between them. CDR3 length: 14 residues. CDR1 MNHEY and CDR2 SMNVEV come from the germline V gene (reference sequence). The CDR3 DNA reads as TGTGCCACCGCGCCTAACGGTTTCGCGAGTGGCTACACCTTC. Its translation is CATAPNGFASGYTF.

The rearrangement joins TRBV15 to TRBJ1-6; a weak D match, TRBD1 (5 bases). The CDR3 consists of 14 residues. V lost 3 bases to trimming and J lost 10 bases, with 13 bases between them. The germline V gene encodes CDR1 LNHNV and CDR2 YYDKDF (reference sequence). The CDR3 nucleotides read TGTGCCACCAGCAGCCAGGGATTTGGGTCACCCCTCCACTTT. Its translation is CATSSQGFGSPLHF.